The rows below give T cell receptor beta chains drawn from one sample of a study of T cells in Graves' hyperthyroidism and ophthalmopathy. From the multiplex PCR reads, TCRdb called clonotypes with MiXCR, one entry per CDR3 protein. The data show about 270,000 distinct CDR3 sequences, with around 15% seen just once and over 25% held by the top ten. The specimen sequenced was blood. The source of these receptors is a woman in her fifties or sixties with Graves' hyperthyroidism that later progressed to Graves' ophthalmopathy. Each CDR3 is given with its conserved first and last residue. Fields, in order: V gene, CDR3 protein.

V gene: TRBV5-1
CDR3 protein: CASSLDRGDETQYF

V gene: TRBV18
CDR3 protein: CASSQSGGTYEQYF

V gene: TRBV24-1
CDR3 protein: CAERPYEQYF

V gene: TRBV7-3
CDR3 protein: CASSAQGGDYEQYF

V gene: TRBV11-2
CDR3 protein: CASSWGPGGEAFF

V gene: TRBV20-1
CDR3 protein: CSADDSGMNTEAFF

V gene: TRBV10-3
CDR3 protein: CAISESIGTSGLHEQFF

V gene: TRBV10-3
CDR3 protein: CAISDEGADTGANVLTF

V gene: TRBV13
CDR3 protein: CASSPWTDQAFF

V gene: TRBV7-8
CDR3 protein: CASSATGEQYF

V gene: TRBV4-1
CDR3 protein: CASSQGQGGTSVRSEQFF

V gene: TRBV11-2
CDR3 protein: CASSLLREGLGNEQFF

V gene: TRBV6-6
CDR3 protein: CASSYSGTAPDQPQHF

V gene: TRBV11-3
CDR3 protein: CASSSGVAEAFF

V gene: TRBV19
CDR3 protein: CASSIDDYAYEQYF

V gene: TRBV6-1
CDR3 protein: CASSSGTWGGYTF

V gene: TRBV5-1
CDR3 protein: CASSFLAGVPDTQYF

V gene: TRBV5-1
CDR3 protein: CASSEHDEQYF

V gene: TRBV2
CDR3 protein: CASRKLRDQNYGYTF

V gene: TRBV27
CDR3 protein: CATRTGYTEAFF

V gene: TRBV18
CDR3 protein: CASSPPPGRSDQETQYF

V gene: TRBV19
CDR3 protein: CASSITEKPSDTQYF

V gene: TRBV28
CDR3 protein: CASSELKNIQYF

V gene: TRBV2
CDR3 protein: CASRYLGDGYTF

V gene: TRBV20-1
CDR3 protein: CSAPTVGTEAFF

V gene: TRBV28
CDR3 protein: CASSLGQGDEQFF

V gene: TRBV7-9
CDR3 protein: CASSFLGATYYETQYF

V gene: TRBV27
CDR3 protein: CASSLTLAGGTGELFF

V gene: TRBV12-3/TRBV12-4
CDR3 protein: CASSPRTGDEQFF

V gene: TRBV6-1
CDR3 protein: CASSEIYRENTGELFF